These 24 T cell receptor beta chains came from one sample sequenced in a study of T cells after yellow fever vaccination. TCRdb redid the calling of the 5' RACE reads with MiXCR, one entry per CDR3 protein. This sample has 300,000 to 350,000 distinct CDR3 sequences, with 3% to 4.5% found just once. The input for sequencing was PBMCs, taken 5 days after the yellow fever booster vaccination. These receptor sequences come from a man aged 18-30 years who received the YFV17D yellow fever vaccine.

In its sample, this clonotype was seen a few times. The chain uses TRBV11-2 and TRBJ2-3, with no clear D. The germline V gene has CDR1 SGHAT and CDR2 FQNNGV. V lost 3 bases to trimming and J lost 4 bases, with 8 bases between them. The CDR3 totals 13 residues. The CDR3 loop reads CASSFSYADTQYF. The CDR3 DNA sequence: TGTGCCAGCAGCTTTTCCTATGCAGATACGCAGTATTTT.

The chain joins TRBV20-1 to TRBJ2-7, with 9 bases aligning to TRBD1. The CDR3 extends over 12 amino acids. Germline assignment: CDR1 DFQATT and CDR2 SNEGSKA (reference sequence). The CDR3 DNA sequence: TGCAGCGTAGGACAGGGGATGGGTGAGCAGTACGTC. It is translated as CSVGQGMGEQYV.

The chain carries TRBV27 and TRBJ1-6; D unclear. CDR1 and CDR2 (germline): MNHEY, SMNVEV (reference sequence). The CDR3 sequence is 13 residues long. Trimming took 6 bases from V and 12 from J, leaving 15 bases between them. This CDR3 is CASRTLRAEPLHF. In DNA form, the CDR3 reads TGTGCCAGCAGGACGTTAAGGGCCGAACCCCTCCACTTT.

The chain has TRBV12-3 or TRBV12-4 and TRBJ2-4; 8 bases map to TRBD2. This CDR3 is built from 16 residues. The junction had 8 bases not matched to a gene; V was cut back by 3 bases and J by 4 bases. The CDR3 DNA reads as TGTGCCAGCAGTTTCGGGGGGGCCGTCGGTAAAAACATTCAGTACTTC. Protein product: CASSFGGAVGKNIQYF.

This clonotype was picked up a small number of times. The rearrangement links TRBV5-1 to TRBJ2-1, with TRBD2 identical over 13 bases. With V trimmed by 2 bases and J by 8 bases, 7 bases remained unmatched. The germline V gene encodes CDR1 SGHRS and CDR2 YFSETQ. This CDR3 has 16 residues. DNA of the CDR3: TGCGCCAGCAGCTTCCTAACTAGCGGGGGGGCGGATGAGCAGTTCTTC. It yields the protein CASSFLTSGGADEQFF.

This clonotype occurred many times. This chain connects TRBV12-3 or TRBV12-4 to TRBJ2-3; D may be TRBD1 (6 bases). The CDR3 is made up of 13 amino acids. V was cut by 8 bases and J by 5 bases, with 14 bases left in between. The CDR3 DNA is TGTGCCAGCTCCCGTGGGGGCGGAGATACGCAGTATTTT. Its protein product is CASSRGGGDTQYF.

This clonotype has a handful of counts. CDR3 DNA sequence: TGCGCCAGTGGGGGACAAAGCACAGATACGCAGTATTTT. Its protein product is CASGGQSTDTQYF. The chain has TRBV10-2 and TRBJ2-3, with D tentatively TRBD1 (6 bases). V was trimmed by 9 bases and J by 0 bases, leaving 10 bases between them. The CDR3 length is 13 residues. Germline V gene data show CDR1 as WSHSY and CDR2 as SAAADI.

This clonotype appeared many times. The CDR3 loop is CSATRTGQNSPLHF. The DNA for the CDR3 is TGCAGTGCCACAAGGACAGGACAGAATTCACCCCTCCACTTT. V and J are TRBV20-1 and TRBJ1-6; the match to TRBD1 covers 7 bases. Per the germline V gene, CDR1 is DFQATT and CDR2 is SNEGSKA (reference sequence). The length of the CDR3 is 14 residues. After removal of 6 bases from V and 7 bases from J, the junction contained 9 bases not matched to a gene.

This clonotype was detected ten times or more. The chain carries TRBV6-2 or TRBV6-3 and TRBJ1-6; D might be TRBD1 (6 bases). Germline values: CDR1 MNHEY, CDR2 SVGEGT. Trimming cost V 5 bases and J 10 bases, with 15 bases left between them. The CDR3 has 14 residues. The CDR3 loop is CASSTRGARSPLHF. CDR3 nucleotides: TGTGCCAGCAGTACCCGGGGGGCGAGGTCACCCCTCCACTTT.

This clonotype was seen a handful of times. The CDR3 nucleotides read TGCGCCAGCAGCCCCACACCCTATAGCAATCAGCCCCAGCATTTT. This encodes CASSPTPYSNQPQHF. The chain employs TRBV5-1 and TRBJ1-5; no clear D gene. V was cut by 4 bases and J by 0 bases, with 11 bases left in between. The CDR3 consists of 15 residues. CDR1 and CDR2 (germline): SGHRS, YFSETQ.

The table lists this clonotype with a few counts. The chain employs TRBV14 and TRBJ1-2, with no clear D. Trimming removed 2 bases at V and 2 bases at J, with 12 bases between. The CDR3 consists of 15 residues. Germline CDR1 and CDR2: SGHDN and FVKESK. CDR3 protein: CASSQNLAGNYGYTF. The DNA for the CDR3 is TGTGCCAGCAGCCAAAACTTGGCCGGGAACTATGGCTACACCTTC.

The sample holds many counts of this clonotype. DNA for the CDR3: TGCGCCAGCAGCTTGGGAGACAACAGGGCCGGGGAGCTGTTTTTT. As protein: CASSLGDNRAGELFF. V and J are TRBV5-1 and TRBJ2-2; weak D call: TRBD1 (6 bases). Germline CDR1 and CDR2: SGHRS and YFSETQ. V was shortened by 0 bases and J by 6 bases, with 12 bases between the two germline ends. This CDR3 spans 15 amino acids.

This clonotype was counted a few times. V is TRBV20-1 and J is TRBJ2-2; D might be TRBD2 (6 bases). With 2 bases removed from V and 2 bases from J, the gap between germline ends came to 12 bases. Germline V gene lookup returns CDR1 DFQATT and CDR2 SNEGSKA (reference sequence). This CDR3 is built from 15 residues. The CDR3 spells CSARNRDSNTGELFF. In DNA, the CDR3 is TGCAGTGCTAGAAACCGGGACTCAAACACCGGGGAGCTGTTTTTT.

As concerns this clonotype: Its ends do not fully match the called genes, so a read error is possible. The V call is TRBV4-2, the J call TRBJ2-7; unclear D gene. The CDR3 has 14 residues. Per germline, CDR1 LGHNA and CDR2 YNFKEQ. The CDR3 loop is CASSQDSLNGEQCF. The CDR3 region has the DNA TGTGCCAGCAGCCAAGATTCCCTTAACGGCGAGCAGTGCTTC.

This clonotype was counted between two and nine times. The gene calls are TRBV19 and TRBJ2-7; 9 bases agree with TRBD2. The CDR3 runs to 14 residues. V lost 8 bases to trimming and J lost 3 bases; unmatched junction nucleotides: 8. Germline loops: CDR1 LNHDA, CDR2 SQIVND (reference sequence). CDR3 sequence reads: CASRPGTSLYEQYF. The CDR3 DNA sequence: TGTGCCAGTCGCCCGGGGACTAGCCTCTACGAGCAGTACTTC. The complete variable domain, with remaining parts taken from reference TRBV19 and TRBJ2-7, reads DGGITQSPKYLFRKEGQNVTLSCEQNLNHDAMYWYRQDPGQGLRLIYYSQIVNDFQKGDIAEGYSVSREKKESFPLTVTSAQKNPTAFYLCASRPGTSLYEQYFGPGTRLTVT.

The V and J genes are TRBV28 and TRBJ2-7; unclear D gene. CDR3 length: 13 amino acids. V lost 6 bases to trimming and J lost 0 bases, with 9 bases between them. The germline V gene has CDR1 MDHEN and CDR2 SYDVKM. CDR3 bases: TGTGCCAGCAGCACCTTGAGCTCCTACGAGCAGTACGTC. It yields the protein CASSTLSSYEQYV.

In its sample, this clonotype was seen many times. The chain is built from TRBV10-3 and TRBJ1-2; no reliable D call. The CDR3 is 13 residues long. Germline values: CDR1 ENHRY, CDR2 SYGVKD. The V end lost 3 bases, the J end lost 6 bases, and 11 bases lay between the germline ends. CDR3 residues: CAISDQAGNGYTF. As DNA, the CDR3 is TGTGCCATCAGTGACCAGGCCGGGAATGGCTACACCTTC.

This clonotype was detected many times. This rearrangement joins TRBV29-1 to TRBJ1-2; the match to TRBD1 covers 7 bases. CDR1 and CDR2 (germline): SQVTM, ANQGSEA. The CDR3 runs 15 residues. V shed 2 bases and J 5 bases; nucleotides not matched to a gene: 11. CDR3 amino acids: CSVERQPAGGYGYTF. In DNA form, the CDR3 reads TGCAGCGTTGAAAGACAACCGGCAGGGGGTTATGGCTACACCTTC.

V is TRBV24-1 and J is TRBJ1-5; the match to TRBD1 covers 7 bases. Germline V gene data show CDR1 as KGHDR and CDR2 as SFDVKD. The length of the CDR3 is 16 residues. Unmatched junction bases numbered 5, after V lost 3 bases and J lost 1 base. Written as DNA, the CDR3 is TGTGCCACCAGTGATGGGGCAGGGGGGAGCAATCAGCCCCAGCATTTT. Translated, it gives CATSDGAGGSNQPQHF.

V usage is TRBV28 and J usage is TRBJ2-3, with TRBD1 matching over 7 bases. CDR1 is MDHEN and CDR2 is SYDVKM in the germline V gene. The length of the CDR3 is 12 residues. Germline trimming cut 4 bases from V and 5 bases from J; bases unmatched to any gene: 0. CDR3 sequence (DNA): TGTGCCAGCAGTTACAGGGGAGATACGCAGTATTTT. Translation gives CASSYRGDTQYF.

This chain joins TRBV6-1 and TRBJ2-7; TRBD2 is a possible D gene (7 bases). Germline CDR1 reads MNHNS; CDR2 reads SASEGT. The CDR3 loop spans 12 amino acids. Trimming pared 8 bases from V and 9 bases from J, leaving 17 bases between. CDR3 coding DNA: TGTGCCAGCCGCCTCGGGGGGCCAGTGCAGTACTTC. As protein: CASRLGGPVQYF.

The CDR3 DNA reads as TGCAGTGCTAGAAGACGGGTCACTGAAGCTTTCTTT. This sequence encodes CSARRRVTEAFF. This chain links TRBV20-1 with TRBJ1-1; D ambiguous. The CDR3 length is 12 residues. Germline lookup yields CDR1 DFQATT and CDR2 SNEGSKA (reference sequence). With 2 bases removed from V and 4 bases from J, the gap between germline ends came to 8 bases.

This clonotype was seen a few times. The rearrangement joins TRBV28 to TRBJ1-3; no clear D. The CDR3 is 15 residues long. Germline loops: CDR1 MDHEN, CDR2 SYDVKM. V lost 5 bases and J lost 8, with 19 bases in between. CDR3 in DNA: TGTGCCAGCAGTCCCCCCCGGCCCCAAGAGTACACCATATATTTT. Translation gives CASSPPRPQEYTIYF.

There are many counts of this clonotype. The chain is built from TRBV6-4 and TRBJ1-1; possible D gene TRBD1, 5 bases. Trimming took 7 bases from V and 4 from J, leaving 25 bases between them. Germline CDR1 and CDR2: MRHNA and SNTAGT. The CDR3 sequence is 17 residues long. This CDR3 is CASTPLGYRGGSTEAFF. The CDR3 nucleotides are TGTGCCAGCACCCCCCTAGGATATAGGGGAGGTAGCACTGAAGCTTTCTTT.